This paragraph covers one TCR beta chain sequence. Study processing details: From reference gene primer amplification, estimates of nucleated cell counts were derived. Here immunoSEQ multiplex PCR was the method, and the copy in TCRdb shows in-frame clones only, minus some. The V and J calls and the clone size are those of that table, but D and trimming were determined from the DNA. This table holds around 370,000 clones, roughly 90% found once. These data belong to a study of blood T cell repertoires in COVID-19. Study in general: Samples taken during acute and convalescent COVID-19 were collected in the United States, Italy and Spain.

V was trimmed by 4 bases and J by 2 bases, leaving 8 bases between them. Per the germline V gene, CDR1 is SNHLY and CDR2 is FYNNEI. CDR3 length: 13 amino acids. This chain links TRBV2 with TRBJ2-5; D unclear. This clonotype was obtained from a woman aged 70 to 79 with COVID-19, enrolled during active disease. The sample taken for sequencing was peripheral blood. Written as DNA, the CDR3 is TGTGCCAGCAGTGGCGAACGGCAAGAGACCCAGTACTTC. Translation gives CASSGERQETQYF.